This entry features one T cell receptor beta chain sequence. Trimming removed 3 bases at V and 2 bases at J, with 14 bases between. The length of the CDR3 is 15 residues. Germline values: CDR1 SGHRS, CDR2 YFSETQ. These data come from a study of T cell repertoires in ileal Crohn's disease. Produced via immunoSEQ multiplex PCR; TCRdb's table is partial and in-frame only. The profile shows roughly 5,800 clones, about 80% of them singletons. Sample time point: inflamed ileum from the surgical specimen. Source material: ileal tissue. V gene TRBV5-1 combines with J gene TRBJ1-1, with D tentatively TRBD1 (5 bases). The clonotype was recovered from an adult with Crohn's disease. In nucleotides, the CDR3 is TGCGCCAGCAGCTCCGACAGAAAAGGAAACACTGAAGCTTTCTTT. Translation gives CASSSDRKGNTEAFF.